What follows are 2 T cell receptor beta chains derived from one specimen sequenced in a study of blood T cell repertoires in COVID-19. Using immunoSEQ multiplex PCR, the repertoire was profiled, and TCRdb retains in-frame clones only, with some absent. This sample yields some 59,000 clones, of which roughly 80% are seen a single time; less than 25% belongs to the top ten. The material sequenced was peripheral blood. The receptors come from a man at least 80 years old with active or convalescent COVID-19.

The chain uses TRBV5-1 and TRBJ2-7; 16 nucleotides align to TRBD2. There are 19 residues in the CDR3. Germline CDR1 SGHRS, CDR2 YFSETQ. V lost 2 bases, J lost 2 bases, and 10 bases stayed unmatched. In DNA form, the CDR3 reads TGCGCCAGCAGCTTAGGGACTAGCGGGGGGGCGGTCGGAGCCTACGAGCAGTACTTC. It codes for CASSLGTSGGAVGAYEQYF.

The chain links TRBV28 to TRBJ2-1; 7 bases match TRBD1. This CDR3 contains 12 residues. V was clipped by 8 bases and J by 9 bases; unmatched bases: 7. The V gene's germline CDR1 is MDHEN and CDR2 SYDVKM. CDR3 residues: CASEKQGTEQFF. The CDR3, as DNA: TGTGCCAGCGAAAAACAGGGGACTGAGCAGTTCTTC. Based on the CDR3 plus reference TRBV28 and TRBJ2-1, the full variable domain is DVKVTQSSRYLVKRTGEKVFLECVQDMDHENMFWYRQDPGLGLRLIYFSYDVKMKEKGDIPEGYSVSREKKERFSLILESASTNQTSMYLCASEKQGTEQFFGPGTRLTVL.